This T cell receptor (beta chain) appears in the sequencing data of a study of T cell responses to AZD1222 COVID-19 vaccine (dated by TCRdb to 2020 to 2022). Study-wide context: Because spike-specific TCR depth and breadth did not differ between the two schedules, AZD1222 recipients who got a second dose at roughly 4 weeks were pooled with those who got a second dose at roughly 12 weeks. Enrollment into the trials was organized by age into subgroups of 18-55, 56-69 and 70-plus years, and those subgroups contained approximately 150, 30 and 60 TCR-sequenced participants, respectively. A total of approximately 230 trial participants underwent TCR sequencing, of whom 200 to 220 received two doses of AZD1222 and about 26 received two doses of the MenACWY control vaccine. Points the paper makes about the study in general: In the small 56-69-year group, the increase in depth fell short of significance, most likely because of low power. Because no day 14 peak-response samples were available, the repertoires could be characterized only after the peak T cell response. Only six AZD1222 recipients were SARS-CoV-2 seropositive at baseline, limiting conclusions about previously exposed vaccinees. Participants were mostly white British and included more females than males, and it was suggested by the authors that clonal diversity may have been underestimated. CD4 TCRs associated with the vaccine covered the entire spike protein, and the dominant responses were in regions 160-218 and 743-854. Reportedly, close to half of the unique spike-specific TCRs recognized epitopes lying outside the regions that are mutated in the B.1.351 and B.1.1.7 variants. After two AZD1222 doses, both the breadth and the depth of spike-specific TCRs were significantly higher than at day 0 and than in MenACWY recipients.

Of note for this clone: The specificity of this receptor is unknown. No base quality information exists; no much larger clone differs at one position.

The time point label, as the study defines it: baseline before first vaccination. Samples from vaccinated people were obtained from the UK trials COV001 and COV002, which included a single-blind randomized controlled phase 2/3 trial of AZD1222 (ChAdOx1 nCoV-19) in healthy adults. Trial participant PBMC samples were collected at day 0 and day 28 after the second dose for TCRbeta chain sequencing. Reading from cysteine to phenylalanine, the CDR3 counts 15 amino acids. Just CDR3 DNA is preserved here, 45 bases in frame from base 1. Per the germline V gene, SNHLY is the CDR1 and FYNNEI is the CDR2. Trimming costs V 6 bases and J 1 base, and their ends lie 14 bases apart. The CDR3 regions of human TCRbeta chains were analyzed by immunosequencing. The source study handled its data this way. TCRs in the repertoires were compared against a reference library of SARS-CoV-2-specific TCRs that had been generated with the MIRA antigen-specificity platform. Breadth meant the fraction of unique TCRs that were SARS-CoV-2-associated, whereas depth meant the fraction of total T cells that were SARS-CoV-2-associated. Using the MIRA data, every spike-specific TCR was mapped to the spike region that the TCR reacted to and assigned to either a CD4 or a CD8 class. Log10-transformed breadth and depth values were compared by one-way ANOVA with Sidak's multiple comparisons tests. Drawn from immuneACCESS, this table holds only the in-frame rearrangements with V and J called that TCRdb kept. Clones are partly lost; checked studies trace under half to an unresolved V gene and leave the rest unexplained. The DNA gave D and trimming, while V, J and clone size come from that table. In this sample the table shows 110,000 to 150,000 clones, 80% to 90% of which occur a single time. Roughly 8% of the sample is in the top ten clones.

Here the chain combines TRBV2 and TRBJ2-3; D gene: possibly TRBD2, on 8 matching bases. Sequencing was performed on peripheral blood, taken on day 0 of AZD1222 vaccination. This sequence originates from an adult in good health. CDR3 region: CASRRGREGTDTQYF. The nucleotide sequence is given as TGTGCCAGCAGGAGGGGGCGGGAGGGCACAGATACGCAGTATTTT.